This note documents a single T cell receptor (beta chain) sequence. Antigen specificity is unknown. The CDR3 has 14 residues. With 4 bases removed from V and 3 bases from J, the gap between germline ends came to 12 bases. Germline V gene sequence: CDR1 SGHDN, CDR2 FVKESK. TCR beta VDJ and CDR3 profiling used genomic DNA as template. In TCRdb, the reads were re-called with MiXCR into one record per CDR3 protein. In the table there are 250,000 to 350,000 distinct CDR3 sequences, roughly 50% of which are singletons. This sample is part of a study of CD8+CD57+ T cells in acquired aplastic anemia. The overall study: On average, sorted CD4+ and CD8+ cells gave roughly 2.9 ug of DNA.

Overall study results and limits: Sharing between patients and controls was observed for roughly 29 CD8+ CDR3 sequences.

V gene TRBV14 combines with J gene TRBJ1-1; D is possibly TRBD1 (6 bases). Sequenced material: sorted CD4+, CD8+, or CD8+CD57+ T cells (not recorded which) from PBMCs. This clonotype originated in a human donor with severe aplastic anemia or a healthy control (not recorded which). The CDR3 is CASSRDKGDTEAFF. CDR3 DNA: TGTGCCAGCAGCCGGGACAAGGGGGACACTGAAGCTTTCTTT.